This T cell receptor (beta chain) was recorded in a study of blood T cell repertoires in COVID-19. The wider study: Sources were T cells, B-cell-depleted T cells, or PBMCs; the material itself was cDNA or gDNA.

CDR1 and CDR2 from the germline V gene are MGHDK and SYGVNS. The J segment lost 8 bases and the V segment lost 8 bases, leaving 8 bases of the junction unmatched. This CDR3 has 14 amino acids. This clone was detected a few times. The data were produced by immunoSEQ multiplex PCR, yet TCRdb's version contains in-frame clones alone and is incomplete. This table has a few hundred thousand clones, roughly 85% appearing once. This receptor was taken from a young woman with acute or convalescent COVID-19. V usage is TRBV25-1 and J usage is TRBJ1-6; TRBD1 aligns across 8 bases. Sequencing used peripheral blood. The CDR3, as DNA: TGTGCCAGCCGCGGGCAGGGGGCAGATTCACCCCTCCACTTT. It translates to CASRGQGADSPLHF.